These T cell receptor beta chains were read from a single sample in a study of post-analysis software for immune sequencing data. TCRdb re-derived calls from the PCR reads in MiXCR, one entry per CDR3 protein. Of roughly 730,000 distinct CDR3 sequences detected, 25% to 30% appear once; the ten largest clones hold more than 0.45%. The sequenced sample was blood. These receptors were obtained from a girl aged 10 to 17 with multiple sclerosis. Each CDR3 is given with its conserved first and last residue. The D gene is left open where the match is weak. Expanded clones get a size class; other rows say once, few or many, or leave the size out.

j_call,clone_size,d_call,v_call,cdr3_nt,cdr3_aa
TRBJ1-5,few,.,TRBV6-6,TGTGCCAGCAGTTACAAGATCGATTATAGCAATCAGCCCCAGCATTTT,CASSYKIDYSNQPQHF
TRBJ1-4,.,.,TRBV20-1,TGCAGTGCTACGGATAACAAAGGGGAAAAACTGTTTTTT,CSATDNKGEKLFF
TRBJ2-3,few,.,TRBV20-1,TGCAGTGCTAGAGTGACCTCCTCCACAGATACGCAGTATTTT,CSARVTSSTDTQYF
TRBJ2-7,.,.,TRBV29-1,TGCAGCGTTGAATTCGGCAGGGGATACGAGCAGTACTTC,CSVEFGRGYEQYF
TRBJ2-7,.,TRBD1,TRBV3-1,TGTGCCAGCAGCCGACAGGGAACGGACGAGCAGTACTTC,CASSRQGTDEQYF
TRBJ2-5,.,.,TRBV20-1,TGCAGTGCTAGTTTGGAGGCCCAGTACTTC,CSASLEAQYF
TRBJ2-1,few,.,TRBV13,TGTGCCAGCAGCTTGTGGGGACGGGCCACCAATGAGCAGTTCTTC,CASSLWGRATNEQFF
TRBJ2-7,once,.,TRBV7-2,TGTGCCAGCAGCATCAGTGGGGGCCCCTACGAGCAGTACTTC,CASSISGGPYEQYF
TRBJ2-7,few,.,TRBV12-3/TRBV12-4,TGTGCCAGCAGTTTAGGACTCCCCCGGGGCGTTGAGCAGTACTTC,CASSLGLPRGVEQYF
TRBJ1-1,.,.,TRBV6-5,TGTGCCAGCAGTACCTTAGGAAGCACTGAAGCTTTCTTT,CASSTLGSTEAFF
TRBJ2-1,.,TRBD2,TRBV20-1,TGCAGTGCTGGAATAGCGGGAGTCGACAATGAGCAGTTCTTC,CSAGIAGVDNEQFF
TRBJ2-5,few,TRBD2,TRBV20-1,TGCAGTGCCCCAGGACTAGCGCGTGAGACCCAGTACTTC,CSAPGLARETQYF
TRBJ2-1,.,TRBD2,TRBV20-1,TGCAGTGCTAGGGGGGGGTACTACAATGAGCAGTTCTTC,CSARGGYYNEQFF
TRBJ1-2,.,.,TRBV6-6,TGTGCCAGCCGACAAAAATTAGGGGTGTATGGCTACACCTTC,CASRQKLGVYGYTF
TRBJ1-2,few,.,TRBV13,TGTGCCAGCAGCTTAGGCCCCGGTTATGGCTACACCTTC,CASSLGPGYGYTF
TRBJ1-1,.,.,TRBV6-6,TGTGCCAGCAGTTCCAAGGGGGTTAGGAACACTGAAGCTTTCTTT,CASSSKGVRNTEAFF
TRBJ2-2,few,.,TRBV4-3,TGCGCCAGCAGCCGGGGGCTTCTCACCGGGGAGCTGTTTTTT,CASSRGLLTGELFF
TRBJ2-7,.,TRBD1,TRBV20-1,TGCAGTGCTAGAGATTTTCGGACAGGGGTAATCGAGCAGTACTTC,CSARDFRTGVIEQYF
TRBJ1-4,.,TRBD1,TRBV5-5,TGTGCCAGTAGTTGGACAGGGAACAATGAAAAACTGTTTTTT,CASSWTGNNEKLFF
TRBJ2-3,.,TRBD1,TRBV19,TGTGCCAGTAAGATAACAGGGGTAGGAGATACGCAGTATTTT,CASKITGVGDTQYF
TRBJ2-1,.,TRBD2,TRBV7-8,TGTGCCAGCAGCCCCGACCTAGCGGGACTTAAGTGGAGAACTTCCTACAATGAGCAGTTCTTC,CASSPDLAGLKWRTSYNEQFF
TRBJ1-6,.,.,TRBV5-1,TGCGCCAGTAGGCTCACCTATAATTCGCCCCCCCACTTT,CASRLTYNSPPHF